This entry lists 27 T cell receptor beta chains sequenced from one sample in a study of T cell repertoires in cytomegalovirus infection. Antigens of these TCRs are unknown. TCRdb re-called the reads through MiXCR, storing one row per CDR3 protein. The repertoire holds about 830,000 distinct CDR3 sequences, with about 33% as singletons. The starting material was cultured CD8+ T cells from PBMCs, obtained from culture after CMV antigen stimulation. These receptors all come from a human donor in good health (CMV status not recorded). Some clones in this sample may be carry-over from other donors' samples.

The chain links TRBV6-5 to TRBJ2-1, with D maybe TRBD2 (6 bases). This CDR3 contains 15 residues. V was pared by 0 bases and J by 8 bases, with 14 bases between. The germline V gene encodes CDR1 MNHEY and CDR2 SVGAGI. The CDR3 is CASSYSILASDEQFF. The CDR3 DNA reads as TGTGCCAGCAGTTACTCGATACTAGCCAGCGATGAGCAGTTCTTC.

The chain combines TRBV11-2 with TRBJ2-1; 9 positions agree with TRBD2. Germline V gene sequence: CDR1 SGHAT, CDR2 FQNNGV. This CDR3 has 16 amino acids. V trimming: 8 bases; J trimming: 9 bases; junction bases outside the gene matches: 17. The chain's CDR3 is CASARGGGGAGSEQFF. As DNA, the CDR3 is TGTGCCAGCGCTAGGGGCGGCGGGGGGGCCGGGAGTGAGCAGTTCTTC.

As DNA, the CDR3 is TGTGCCAGCAACCCGTGGGGGGCGGGGGGCCCTGAAGCTTTCTTT. It yields the protein CASNPWGAGGPEAFF. The rearrangement uses TRBV6-6 and TRBJ1-1, with D possibly matching TRBD1 (6 bases). Germline loops: CDR1 MNHNY, CDR2 SVGAGI (reference sequence). Trimming shortened V by 7 bases and J by 6 bases, and 21 bases separated the two germline ends. The CDR3 is made up of 15 amino acids.

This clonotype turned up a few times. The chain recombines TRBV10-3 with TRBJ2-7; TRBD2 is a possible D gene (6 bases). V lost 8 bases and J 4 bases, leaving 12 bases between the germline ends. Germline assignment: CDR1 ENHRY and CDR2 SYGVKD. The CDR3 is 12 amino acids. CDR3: CAILGGKYEQYF. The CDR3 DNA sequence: TGTGCCATCCTGGGCGGGAAGTACGAGCAGTACTTC.

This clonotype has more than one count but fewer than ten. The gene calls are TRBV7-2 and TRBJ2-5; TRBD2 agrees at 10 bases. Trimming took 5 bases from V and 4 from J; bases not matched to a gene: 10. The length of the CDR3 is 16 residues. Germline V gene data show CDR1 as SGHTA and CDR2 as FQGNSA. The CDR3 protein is CASSLLAGVSAETQYF. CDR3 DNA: TGTGCCAGCAGCCTTCTAGCGGGGGTTTCCGCAGAGACCCAGTACTTC.

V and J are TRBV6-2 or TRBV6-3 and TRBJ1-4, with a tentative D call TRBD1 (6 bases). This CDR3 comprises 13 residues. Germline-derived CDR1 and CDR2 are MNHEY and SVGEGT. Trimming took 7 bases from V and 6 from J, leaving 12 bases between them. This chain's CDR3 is CASTEGGDEKLFF. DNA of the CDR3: TGTGCCAGCACCGAGGGGGGCGATGAAAAACTGTTTTTT.

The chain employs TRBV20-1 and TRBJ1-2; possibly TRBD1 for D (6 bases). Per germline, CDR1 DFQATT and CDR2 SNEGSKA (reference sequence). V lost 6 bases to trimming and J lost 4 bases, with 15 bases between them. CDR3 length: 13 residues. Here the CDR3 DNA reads TGCAGTGCAACGCAGGGGAAGGTCTATGGCTACACCTTC. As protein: CSATQGKVYGYTF.

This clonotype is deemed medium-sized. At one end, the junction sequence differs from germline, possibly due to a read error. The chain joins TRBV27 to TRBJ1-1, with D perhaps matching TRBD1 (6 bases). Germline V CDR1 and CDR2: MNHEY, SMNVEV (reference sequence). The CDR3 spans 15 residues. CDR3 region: CASSLSQGGNTEAFF. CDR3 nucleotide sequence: TGTGCCAGCAGCTTATCTCAAGGGGGTAACACTGAAGCTTTCTTT.

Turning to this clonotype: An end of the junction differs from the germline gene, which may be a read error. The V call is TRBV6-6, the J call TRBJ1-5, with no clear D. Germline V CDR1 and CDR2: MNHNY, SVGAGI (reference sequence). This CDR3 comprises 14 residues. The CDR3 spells CASSYSQVNRPQHF. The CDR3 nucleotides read TGTGCCAGCAGTTACTCTCAGGTTAATCGGCCCCAGCATTTT.

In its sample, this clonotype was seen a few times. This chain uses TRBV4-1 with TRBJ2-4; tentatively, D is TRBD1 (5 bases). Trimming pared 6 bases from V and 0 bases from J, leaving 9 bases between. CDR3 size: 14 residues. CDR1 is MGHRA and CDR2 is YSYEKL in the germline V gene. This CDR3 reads CASRPREAKNIQYF. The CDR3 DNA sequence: TGCGCCAGCAGGCCCAGGGAAGCCAAAAACATTCAGTACTTC.

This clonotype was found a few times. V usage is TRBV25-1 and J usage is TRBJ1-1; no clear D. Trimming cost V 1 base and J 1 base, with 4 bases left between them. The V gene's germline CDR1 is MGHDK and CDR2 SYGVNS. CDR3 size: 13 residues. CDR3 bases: TGTGCCAGCAGTGAATTAGCGAACACTGAAGCTTTCTTT. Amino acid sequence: CASSELANTEAFF.

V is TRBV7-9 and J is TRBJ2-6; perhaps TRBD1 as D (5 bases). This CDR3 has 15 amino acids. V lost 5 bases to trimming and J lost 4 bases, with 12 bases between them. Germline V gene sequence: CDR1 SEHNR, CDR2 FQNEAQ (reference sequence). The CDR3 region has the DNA TGTGCCAGCAGCCGAGACAGCTGGGGGGCCAACGTCCTGACTTTC. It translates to CASSRDSWGANVLTF.

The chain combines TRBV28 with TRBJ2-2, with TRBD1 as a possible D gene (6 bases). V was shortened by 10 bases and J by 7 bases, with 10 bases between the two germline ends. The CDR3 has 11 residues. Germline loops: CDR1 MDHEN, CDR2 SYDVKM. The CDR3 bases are TGTGCCACTATGGACAGCGGGGAGCTGTTTTTT. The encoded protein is CATMDSGELFF. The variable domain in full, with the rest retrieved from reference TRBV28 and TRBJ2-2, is DVKVTQSSRYLVKRTGEKVFLECVQDMDHENMFWYRQDPGLGLRLIYFSYDVKMKEKGDIPEGYSVSREKKERFSLILESASTNQTSMYLCATMDSGELFFGEGSRLTVL.

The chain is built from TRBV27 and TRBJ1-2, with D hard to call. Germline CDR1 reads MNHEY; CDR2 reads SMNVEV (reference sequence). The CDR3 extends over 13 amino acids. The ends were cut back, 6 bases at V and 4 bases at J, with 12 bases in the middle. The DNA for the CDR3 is TGTGCCAGCAGATCCGGGCCGGGCTATGGCTACACCTTC. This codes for CASRSGPGYGYTF.

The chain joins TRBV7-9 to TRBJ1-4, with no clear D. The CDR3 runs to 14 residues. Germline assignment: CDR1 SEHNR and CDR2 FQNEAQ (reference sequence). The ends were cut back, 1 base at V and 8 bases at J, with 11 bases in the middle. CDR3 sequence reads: CASSLENSLEKLFF. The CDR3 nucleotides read TGTGCCAGCAGCTTAGAAAATTCCCTGGAAAAACTGTTTTTT.

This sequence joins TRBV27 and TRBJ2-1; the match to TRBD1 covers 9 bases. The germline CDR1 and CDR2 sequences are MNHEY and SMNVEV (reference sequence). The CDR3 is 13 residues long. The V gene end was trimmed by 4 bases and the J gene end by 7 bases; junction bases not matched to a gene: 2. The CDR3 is CASSWDRANEQFF. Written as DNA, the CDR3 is TGTGCCAGCAGTTGGGACAGGGCGAATGAGCAGTTCTTC.

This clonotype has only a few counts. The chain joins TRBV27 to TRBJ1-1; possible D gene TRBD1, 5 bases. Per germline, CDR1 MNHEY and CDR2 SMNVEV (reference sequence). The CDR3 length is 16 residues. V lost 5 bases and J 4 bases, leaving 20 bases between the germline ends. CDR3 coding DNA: TGTGCCAGCAGTCCACCGGGGAGAGGGGCAGGCACTGAAGCTTTCTTT. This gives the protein CASSPPGRGAGTEAFF.

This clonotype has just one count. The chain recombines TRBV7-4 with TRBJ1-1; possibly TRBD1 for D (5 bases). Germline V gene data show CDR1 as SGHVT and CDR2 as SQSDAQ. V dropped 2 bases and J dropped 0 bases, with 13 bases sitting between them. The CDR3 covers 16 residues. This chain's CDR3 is CASSLWDRHLNTEAFF. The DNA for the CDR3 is TGTGCCAGCAGCTTATGGGACCGCCACTTGAACACTGAAGCTTTCTTT.

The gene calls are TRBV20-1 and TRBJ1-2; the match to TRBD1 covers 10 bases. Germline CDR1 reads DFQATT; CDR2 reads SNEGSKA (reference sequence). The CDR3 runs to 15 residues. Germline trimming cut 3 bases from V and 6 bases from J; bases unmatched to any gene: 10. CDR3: CSARGTGVIINGYTF. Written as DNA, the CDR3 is TGCAGTGCTAGGGGGACAGGGGTTATCATAAATGGCTACACCTTC.

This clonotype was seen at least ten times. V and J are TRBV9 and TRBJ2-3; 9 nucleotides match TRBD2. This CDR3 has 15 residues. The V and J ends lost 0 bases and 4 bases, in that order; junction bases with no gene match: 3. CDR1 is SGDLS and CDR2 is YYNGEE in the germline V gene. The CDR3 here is CASSVVASGADTQYF. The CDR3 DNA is TGTGCCAGCAGCGTAGTGGCTAGCGGGGCAGATACGCAGTATTTT.

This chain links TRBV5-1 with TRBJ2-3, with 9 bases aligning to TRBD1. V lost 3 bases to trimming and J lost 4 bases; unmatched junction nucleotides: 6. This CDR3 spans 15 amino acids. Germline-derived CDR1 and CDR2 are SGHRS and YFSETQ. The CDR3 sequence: CASSSRDRDPDTQYF. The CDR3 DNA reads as TGCGCCAGCAGCTCCCGGGACAGGGATCCAGATACGCAGTATTTT. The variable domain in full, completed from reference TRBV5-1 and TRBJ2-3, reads KAGVTQTPRYLIKTRGQQVTLSCSPISGHRSVSWYQQTPGQGLQFLFEYFSETQRNKGNFPGRFSGRQFSNSRSEMNVSTLELGDSALYLCASSSRDRDPDTQYFGPGTRLTVL.

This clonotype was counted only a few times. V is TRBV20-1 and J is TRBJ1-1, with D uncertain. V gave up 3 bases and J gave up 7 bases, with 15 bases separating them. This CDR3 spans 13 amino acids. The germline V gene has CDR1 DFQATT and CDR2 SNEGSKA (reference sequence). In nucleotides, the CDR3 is TGCAGTGCTAGGCCCCGGATGGTCAGTGAAGCTTTCTTT. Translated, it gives CSARPRMVSEAFF.

In DNA, the CDR3 is TGTGCCAGCAGTTCCCCTCGACAGGGGGCGAATGAGCAGTTCTTC. Translating it yields CASSSPRQGANEQFF. The V gene is TRBV27, the J gene TRBJ2-1, with 10 positions matching TRBD1. The germline gives CDR1 MNHEY, CDR2 SMNVEV (reference sequence). The CDR3 spans 15 residues. V dropped 4 bases and J dropped 7; count of bases not matched to a gene: 7.

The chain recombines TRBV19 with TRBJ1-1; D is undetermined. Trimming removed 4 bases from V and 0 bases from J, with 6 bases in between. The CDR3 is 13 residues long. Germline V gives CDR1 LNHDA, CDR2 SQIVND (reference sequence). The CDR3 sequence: CASSNSLNTEAFF. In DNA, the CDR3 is TGTGCCAGTAGTAACTCCTTGAACACTGAAGCTTTCTTT.

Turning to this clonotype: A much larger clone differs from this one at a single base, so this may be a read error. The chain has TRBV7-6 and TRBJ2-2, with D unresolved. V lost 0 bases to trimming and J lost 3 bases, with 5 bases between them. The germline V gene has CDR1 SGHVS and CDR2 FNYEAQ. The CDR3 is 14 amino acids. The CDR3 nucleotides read TGTGCCAGCAGCTTAGCTGACTACACCGGGGAGCTGTTTTTT. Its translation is CASSLADYTGELFF.

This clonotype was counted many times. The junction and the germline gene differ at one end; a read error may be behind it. The DNA for the CDR3 is TGTGCTAGCAGCTTAGGGACCCGTGATGAGCAGTTCTTC. Protein: CASSLGTRDEQFF. The V gene is TRBV7-7, the J gene TRBJ2-1, with D possibly called TRBD1 or TRBD2 (5 bases each). CDR3 size: 13 residues. Germline lookup yields CDR1 SSHAT and CDR2 FNYEAQ (reference sequence).

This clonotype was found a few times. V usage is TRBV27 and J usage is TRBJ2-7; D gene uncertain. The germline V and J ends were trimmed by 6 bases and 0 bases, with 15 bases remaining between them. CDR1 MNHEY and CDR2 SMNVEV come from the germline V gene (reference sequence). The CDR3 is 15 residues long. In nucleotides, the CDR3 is TGTGCCAGCAGCGAGAATTGGACCCCCTCCTACGAGCAGTACTTC. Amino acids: CASSENWTPSYEQYF.